The source of this TCR beta chain is a study of blood T cell repertoires in COVID-19. Study summary: Some COVID-19 samples were acute and others convalescent; all came from the United States, Italy and Spain.

TCRdb keeps only in-frame clones here, not all; method: immunoSEQ multiplex PCR. Here the sample spans about 300,000 clones, 70% to 85% being singletons. The CDR3 has 14 residues. With 7 bases clipped from V and 0 bases from J, the junction kept 3 bases outside the gene matches. CDR1 and CDR2 (germline): SGHNT, YYREEE (reference sequence). Seattle patients were enrolled while actively infected and followed longitudinally. Input material: peripheral blood. The sequence came from a human donor with COVID-19, enrolled during active disease. The donor label of this sample is uncertain. V is TRBV5-4 and J is TRBJ2-2, with TRBD1 matching over 7 bases. The CDR3 bases are TGTGCCAGCCGACAGGGTGCGAACACCGGGGAGCTGTTTTTT. This encodes CASRQGANTGELFF.